The sequence of this TCR beta chain was determined in a study of shared clonotypes between healthy human individuals. Study results and caveats: Since donors were few, the genetic and exposure-history diversity represented was limited. Sorted-subset sequencing was shown by rarefaction to be incomplete despite large depth.

Remarks on this clone: Its antigen is still unknown.

V was trimmed by 2 bases and J by 0 bases, leaving 10 bases between them. This CDR3 has 16 amino acids. The germline V gene encodes CDR1 SGHAT and CDR2 FQNNGV. TCRdb's copy holds only in-frame clones and misses some; the assay was immunoSEQ multiplex PCR. Among roughly 2 million clones, more than 90% were seen once, and the ten largest hold roughly 0.13%. This clonotype originated in a man younger than 30 in good health. This chain connects TRBV11-2 to TRBJ2-2, with D possibly matching TRBD2 (6 bases). The sample comprised naive CD4+ T cells sorted from blood. As for subset: CD45RA+ positively selected. The CDR3 bases are TGTGCCAGCAGCTTATCGGCTAGCGCGAACACCGGGGAGCTGTTTTTT. It encodes CASSLSASANTGELFF. The variable domain in full, completed from reference TRBV11-2 and TRBJ2-2, reads EAGVAQSPRYKIIEKRQSVAFWCNPISGHATLYWYQQILGQGPKLLIQFQNNGVVDDSQLPKDRFSAERLKGVDSTLKIQPAKLEDSAVYLCASSLSASANTGELFFGEGSRLTVL.